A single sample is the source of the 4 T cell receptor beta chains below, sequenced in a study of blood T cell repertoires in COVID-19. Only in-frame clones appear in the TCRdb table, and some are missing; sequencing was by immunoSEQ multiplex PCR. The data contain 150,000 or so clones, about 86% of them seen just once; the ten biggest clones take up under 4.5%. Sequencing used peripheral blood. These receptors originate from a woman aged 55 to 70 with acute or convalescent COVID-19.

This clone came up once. The CDR3 loop is CASSRDSDEKLFF. The DNA of the CDR3 is TGTGCCAGCAGCCGGGACAGCGATGAAAAACTGTTTTTT. V is TRBV12-3 or TRBV12-4 and J is TRBJ1-4; TRBD1 agrees at 7 bases. Trimming took 6 bases from V and 6 from J; bases not matched to a gene: 4. The CDR3 has 13 amino acids.

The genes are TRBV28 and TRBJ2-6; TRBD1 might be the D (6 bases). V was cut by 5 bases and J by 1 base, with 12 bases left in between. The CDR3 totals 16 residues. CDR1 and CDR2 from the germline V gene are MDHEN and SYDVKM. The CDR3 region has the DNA TGTGCCAGCAGTCGGGCAGGGGCTTCTGGGGCCAACGTCCTGACTTTC. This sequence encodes CASSRAGASGANVLTF.

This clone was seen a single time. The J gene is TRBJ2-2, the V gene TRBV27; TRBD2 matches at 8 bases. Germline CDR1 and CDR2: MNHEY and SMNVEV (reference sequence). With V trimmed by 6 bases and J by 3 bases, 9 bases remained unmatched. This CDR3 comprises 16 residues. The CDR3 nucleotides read TGTGCCAGCAGCCCAGAAGCGGGAGCATACACCGGGGAGCTGTTTTTT. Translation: CASSPEAGAYTGELFF.

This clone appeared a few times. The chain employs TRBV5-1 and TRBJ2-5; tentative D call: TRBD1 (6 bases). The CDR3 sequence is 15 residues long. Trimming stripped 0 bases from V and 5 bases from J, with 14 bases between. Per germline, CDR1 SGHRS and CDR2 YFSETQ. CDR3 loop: CASSLEPGHAETQYF. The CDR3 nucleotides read TGCGCCAGCAGCTTGGAACCGGGACACGCGGAGACCCAGTACTTC.